The entry below gives a single T cell receptor beta chain sequence along with its context. This clonotype has ten or more counts. The antigen it recognizes is unknown. No base-level quality is on record; no much larger clone is a single base apart. These data belong to a study of early T cells in non-severe SARS-CoV-2 infection (dated by TCRdb to the early 2020s). Regarding the complete study: Because TCR sequencing was done on bulk RNA from unsorted whole blood, the alpha and beta chains could not be paired. What the research found in general, with its limitations: VDJdb matching was skewed toward anti-spike CD8 responses and likely underestimated virus-specific expansions by missing private and CD4 specificities.

Library preparation employed 5' RACE. Sequencing was carried out with a NextSeq 500. In the TCR library protocol, unique molecular identifiers were attached to individual cDNA molecules to correct for PCR bias and sequencing error. TCR alpha and beta chains were both sequenced, and the abundances of alpha and beta sequences in each sample were closely correlated with each other. From the authors' description of their analysis: Decombinator V4 was used to annotate the V gene, J gene and CDR3 of the TCR sequences. Expanded TCRs were defined as changing significantly between any two time points under a Poisson model with p below 0.0001. TCR abundances were normalised to the total number of TCRs sequenced in each sample and reported as counts per million. MAIT TCRs were defined by TRAV1-2 paired with TRAJ12, TRAJ20 or TRAJ33, and iNKT TCRs by TRAV10 paired with TRAJ18. VDJdb, accessed on 1 November 2021, was searched for TCRs annotated for CMV, EBV and SARS-CoV-2, and TCRs annotated for more than one antigen were excluded. The public reads were quality trimmed at Q25 with fastp and then assembled into clones with MiXCR by TCRdb, keeping productive beta chains. Every CDR3 protein is listed once, alongside the most common genes and DNA of its rows. The V and J calls reflect TCRdb's pipeline rather than the authors' work. In all, the sample holds fewer than 85,000 distinct CDR3 sequences, and 15% to 17% of those were seen once. The ten largest clones capture less than 15% of the sample.

The germline V gene gives CDR1 as SGHVS and CDR2 as FNYEAQ. The CDR3, cysteine through phenylalanine, is 15 amino acids long. Here the CDR3 DNA is all that survives: 45 bases in frame from base 1. Trimming costs V 5 bases and J 4 bases, and their ends lie 17 bases apart. This was a case-control study nested in a cohort of healthcare workers in London, UK, who had nasopharyngeal swab PCR tests and blood samples taken every week. Healthcare workers were enrolled in the week of the UK lockdown, from 23 to 31 March 2020, and were followed every week for up to roughly 16 weeks. The sequenced sample was whole blood. The rearranged chain carries TRBV7-6 and TRBJ1-1; no D segment can be confidently identified. The receptor was isolated from an adult who was a healthcare worker with PCR-confirmed SARS-CoV-2 infection or an uninfected control (not recorded which). The DNA sequence is as follows: TGTGCCAGCAGCCCGCAGCAATCACCCCGCACTGAAGCTTTCTTT. Its product reads: CASSPQQSPRTEAFF.